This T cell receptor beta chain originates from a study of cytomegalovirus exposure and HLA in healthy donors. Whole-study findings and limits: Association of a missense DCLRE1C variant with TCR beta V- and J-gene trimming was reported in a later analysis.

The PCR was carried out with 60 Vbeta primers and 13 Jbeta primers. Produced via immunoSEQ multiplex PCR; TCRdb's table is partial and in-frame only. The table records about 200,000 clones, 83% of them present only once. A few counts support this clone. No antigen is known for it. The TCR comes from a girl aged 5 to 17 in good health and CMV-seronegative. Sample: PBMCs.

The CDR3 sequence: CASSPAGVSYEQYF. In DNA form, the CDR3 reads TGTGCCAGCAGCCCAGCGGGGGTATCCTACGAGCAGTACTTC. The chain couples TRBV7-2 to TRBJ2-7, with TRBD2 identical over 8 bases. V was clipped by 5 bases and J by 1 base; unmatched bases: 4. The CDR3 has 14 residues. The germline CDR1 and CDR2 sequences are SGHTA and FQGNSA.